This TCR beta chain comes out of a study of neurological immune-mediated disorders. The V and J ends lost 2 bases and 3 bases respectively, with 21 bases between them. Germline assignment: CDR1 MDHEN and CDR2 SYDVKM. The CDR3 extends over 18 amino acids. Time point denoted: longitudinal time-point 3. Points from the study as a whole: Across subjects, expanded clones had no CDR3 amino acid sequences in common, pointing to private repertoires in all groups.

cDNA was made by 5'RACE with 10-nucleotide random UMIs. MiXCR, run by TCRdb on the 5' RACE reads, gives a single entry per CDR3 protein. This table holds about 45,000 distinct CDR3 sequences, roughly 14% found once. On this clonotype: Its antigen is currently unknown.

The chain has TRBV28 and TRBJ2-3, with D tentatively TRBD1 or TRBD2 (6 bases each). This receptor was obtained from a man aged 25-45 years in good health. Sample: PBMCs. CDR3 bases: TGTGCCAGCAGTTTAGATAGGTGGGGGGCAGGCCTGACAGATACGCAGTATTTT. This encodes CASSLDRWGAGLTDTQYF.